One TCR beta chain is described in this entry. Its antigen is not identified. Trimming removed 7 bases from V and 5 bases from J; junction bases left unmatched: 12. CDR1 and CDR2 from the germline V gene are SGHRS and YFSETQ. CDR3 length: 14 residues. Clones were sequenced by immunoSEQ multiplex PCR, and TCRdb holds only the in-frame ones, with some missing. The sample lists approximately 89,000 clones, roughly 91% occurring once. This sample is part of a study of OX40 agonist ivuxolimab in advanced cancers. Overall study results and limits: The work left the antigen specificity of expanded peripheral T cells undetermined. CD4+ and CD8+ T cells in blood underwent clonal expansion by week 6 at 0.1 to 3.0 mg/kg.

The sample here was CD4+ or CD8+ T cells sorted from blood, taken in a trial of the OX40 agonist ivuxolimab. The sequence came from an adult with an advanced solid tumor such as melanoma, head and neck, liver or kidney cancer. The chain combines TRBV5-1 with TRBJ2-7; TRBD1 agrees at 7 bases. CDR3 sequence (DNA): TGCGCCAGCTCCACCGGACAGGCCCTAGACGAGCAGTACTTC. This gives the protein CASSTGQALDEQYF. The complete variable domain, with remaining parts taken from reference TRBV5-1 and TRBJ2-7, reads KAGVTQTPRYLIKTRGQQVTLSCSPISGHRSVSWYQQTPGQGLQFLFEYFSETQRNKGNFPGRFSGRQFSNSRSEMNVSTLELGDSALYLCASSTGQALDEQYFGPGTRLTVT.